These 14 T cell receptor beta chains originate from one sample sequenced in a study of CD8+CD57+ T cells in acquired aplastic anemia. TCR beta VDJ and CDR3 were profiled, and genomic DNA was the template. TCRdb analysed the reads with MiXCR anew, one entry per CDR3 protein. This sample has fewer than 250,000 distinct CDR3 sequences, with 40% to 60% found just once. Patients picked for sequencing had shown CD8+CD57+ cell expansion detected by flow cytometry. Sequencing was performed on sorted CD4+, CD8+, or CD8+CD57+ T cells (not recorded which) from PBMCs. The source is a human donor with aplastic anemia.

This clonotype was observed a few times. V is TRBV5-4 and J is TRBJ2-2; D possibly matches TRBD1 or TRBD2 (6 bases each). The CDR3 has 17 residues. Germline assignment: CDR1 SGHNT and CDR2 YYREEE (reference sequence). V shed 4 bases and J shed 9 bases, with 25 bases lying between them. The CDR3 DNA follows: TGTGCCAGCAGCCTAGGTCCAGGGGCGGGACGCGGCTGGGAGCTGTTTTTT. Translation gives CASSLGPGAGRGWELFF.

Details on this clonotype: A much larger clone differs from this one at a single base, so this may be a read error. The CDR3 reads CASSGLAGGEETQYF. CDR3 sequence (DNA): TGTGCCAGCAGTGGGTTAGCGGGGGGGGAAGAGACCCAGTACTTC. The chain is built from TRBV6-4 and TRBJ2-5, with 11 bases matching TRBD2. CDR1 and CDR2 (germline): MRHNA, SNTAGT. The V and J ends lost 4 bases and 3 bases, in that order; junction bases with no gene match: 4. The CDR3 spans 15 residues.

The sample holds a few counts of this clonotype. A much larger clone differs from this one at a single base, so this may be a read error. This likely comes from a read error, as the CDR3 has no conserved phenylalanine or tryptophan at its end. The rearrangement uses TRBV7-9 and TRBJ2-7, with a tentative D call TRBD2 (6 bases). Trimming cost V 1 base and J 5 bases, with 12 bases left between them. Germline values: CDR1 SEHNR, CDR2 FQNEAQ (reference sequence). The CDR3 loop spans 14 amino acids. The CDR3 here is CASSLGGEWNEQYS. The CDR3 coding sequence is TGTGCCAGCAGCTTAGGGGGGGAATGGAACGAGCAGTACTCC.

The rearrangement links TRBV20-1 to TRBJ1-2, with unresolved D. The CDR3 contains 13 residues. Germline loops: CDR1 DFQATT, CDR2 SNEGSKA (reference sequence). Trimming cost V 3 bases and J 0 bases, with 8 bases left between them. Written as DNA, the CDR3 is TGCAGTGCTAGTCAGATTACTAACTATGGCTACACCTTC. This translates into CSASQITNYGYTF.

J is TRBJ2-5 and V is TRBV7-9; the D gene is possibly TRBD1 (5 bases). Germline V lookup: CDR1 SEHNR, CDR2 FQNEAQ (reference sequence). CDR3 size: 14 residues. Trimming shortened V by 3 bases and J by 2 bases, and 10 bases separated the two germline ends. The CDR3 region has the DNA TGTGCCAGCAGCTTCCTCACAGGACAAGAGACCCAGTACTTC. It encodes CASSFLTGQETQYF. Filled out from reference TRBV7-9 and TRBJ2-5, the complete variable domain reads DTGVSQNPRHKITKRGQNVTFRCDPISEHNRLYWYRQTLGQGPEFLTYFQNEAQLEKSRLLSDRFSAERPKGSFSTLEIQRTEQGDSAMYLCASSFLTGQETQYFGPGTRLLVL.

Ten or more counts support this clonotype. This chain joins TRBV15 and TRBJ2-3; 8 nucleotides align to TRBD2. Per the germline V gene, CDR1 is LNHNV and CDR2 is YYDKDF (reference sequence). The CDR3 sequence is 14 residues long. With V trimmed by 3 bases and J by 6 bases, 5 bases remained unmatched. This chain's CDR3 is CATSRAGRVDTQYF. The CDR3 DNA is TGTGCCACCAGCAGGGCCGGGAGGGTGGATACGCAGTATTTT.

At least ten counts were recorded for this clonotype. The chain links TRBV12-3 or TRBV12-4 to TRBJ1-2, with TRBD1 identical over 7 bases. The CDR3 runs to 15 residues. V shed 4 bases, J shed 0 bases, and the junction held 5 bases outside the gene matches. This chain's CDR3 is CASSSWTGSNYGYTF. The CDR3 coding sequence is TGTGCCAGCAGTTCGTGGACAGGCTCTAACTATGGCTACACCTTC.

The sample holds a few counts of this clonotype. Given the absence of the conserved phenylalanine or tryptophan at the CDR3 end, a read error is likely. CDR3 in DNA: TGTGCCAGCAGCTTGGCCCCTCTACAGGGATATCCCGAGCAGTACCTC. Amino acid sequence: CASSLAPLQGYPEQYL. The chain couples TRBV5-6 to TRBJ2-7, with a tentative D call TRBD1 (6 bases). The CDR3 loop spans 16 amino acids. V was pared by 0 bases and J by 6 bases, with 19 bases between. Germline V CDR1 and CDR2: SGHDT, YYEEEE.

In this sample, this clonotype turned up many times. The genes are TRBV5-1 and TRBJ1-1; D remains ambiguous. This CDR3 spans 14 amino acids. Germline V lookup: CDR1 SGHRS, CDR2 YFSETQ. V shed 3 bases and J shed 3 bases, with 12 bases lying between them. The CDR3 here is CASSWKGGDTEAFF. CDR3 DNA sequence: TGCGCCAGCAGCTGGAAGGGAGGAGACACTGAAGCTTTCTTT.

This chain uses TRBV7-9 with TRBJ1-6; TRBD1 matches 7 bases. Germline assignment: CDR1 SEHNR and CDR2 FQNEAQ (reference sequence). The CDR3 is 14 amino acids. The V segment lost 6 bases and the J segment 9 bases; nucleotides outside the gene matches: 8. The CDR3 region is CASRSTGSASPLHF. In nucleotides, the CDR3 is TGTGCCAGCAGGTCGACAGGGTCGGCTTCACCCCTCCACTTT.

J is TRBJ1-4 and V is TRBV7-9; no definite D call. Germline values: CDR1 SEHNR, CDR2 FQNEAQ (reference sequence). CDR3 size: 12 residues. Deletions cut 0 bases from V and 6 bases from J, with 2 bases between. CDR3 sequence: CASSLADEKLFF. Written as DNA, the CDR3 is TGTGCCAGCAGCTTAGCTGATGAAAAACTGTTTTTT.

V and J are TRBV29-1 and TRBJ2-7; tentative D call: TRBD1 (6 bases). CDR3 size: 12 residues. V was shortened by 5 bases and J by 2 bases, with 10 bases between the two germline ends. Germline V lookup: CDR1 SQVTM, CDR2 ANQGSEA. The CDR3, as DNA: TGCAGCGTTATGCAGGGGACCTACGAGCAGTACTTC. It translates to CSVMQGTYEQYF.

This clonotype was counted at least ten times. The chain joins TRBV6-5 to TRBJ1-6; perhaps TRBD1 as D (5 bases). Trimming cost V 0 bases and J 3 bases, with 12 bases left between them. This CDR3 region has 17 residues. CDR1 MNHEY and CDR2 SVGAGI come from the germline V gene. The CDR3 protein is CASSYSDLGRYNSPLHF. Here the CDR3 DNA reads TGTGCCAGCAGTTACTCCGACTTGGGACGCTATAATTCACCCCTCCACTTT.

This clonotype was seen at least ten times. The chain uses TRBV3-1 and TRBJ1-4; D uncertain. CDR1 is LGHDT, CDR2 YNNKEL, per germline (reference sequence). The V end lost 4 bases, the J end lost 7 bases, and 13 bases lay between the germline ends. CDR3 size: 14 residues. The chain's CDR3 is CASSPDSMGEKLFF. CDR3 coding DNA: TGTGCCAGCAGCCCGGACTCAATGGGTGAAAAACTGTTTTTT.